The 21 T cell receptor beta chains below come from one sample, sequenced in a study of T-cell memory formation after mild COVID-19. TCRdb reprocessed the 5' RACE reads via MiXCR and lists one record per CDR3 protein. The profile covers around 210,000 distinct CDR3 sequences, with 7.5% to 10% appearing a single time and 3% to 4.5% taken by the ten largest. The sequenced sample consisted of PBMCs or a T cell subset sorted from them (not recorded which). These receptor sequences come from a man aged 18 to 29 who had mild COVID-19 (a few samples of this study predate the infection). Cell type and time point are not known.

V and J are TRBV28 and TRBJ1-4, with TRBD1 matching 8 bases. The CDR3 contains 14 residues. The junction had 7 bases not matched to a gene; V was cut back by 6 bases and J by 7 bases. In germline, CDR1 is MDHEN, CDR2 SYDVKM. The CDR3 sequence is CASSPRTGTEKLFF. The CDR3 bases are TGTGCCAGCAGCCCCCGGACAGGGACTGAAAAACTGTTTTTT.

The chain uses TRBV5-6 and TRBJ2-1, with unresolved D. V was clipped by 0 bases and J by 6 bases, with 7 bases between them. Germline V gene lookup returns CDR1 SGHDT and CDR2 YYEEEE. CDR3 length: 13 residues. The CDR3 nucleotides are TGTGCCAGCAGCTTGGTCAGAGGCAATGAGCAGTTCTTC. It yields the protein CASSLVRGNEQFF.

The chain combines TRBV20-1 with TRBJ2-5, with 10 bases aligning to TRBD2. Germline V lookup: CDR1 DFQATT, CDR2 SNEGSKA (reference sequence). Trimming removed 5 bases from V and 4 bases from J; junction bases left unmatched: 10. This CDR3 contains 15 residues. In DNA, the CDR3 is TGCAGTGCTTTCCCCGGGACTAGCGTAAGAGAGACCCAGTACTTC. It codes for CSAFPGTSVRETQYF.

V and J are TRBV7-9 and TRBJ2-7; 8 bases are a match to TRBD1. The CDR3 is 15 amino acids. V lost 6 bases to trimming and J lost 2 bases; unmatched junction nucleotides: 9. The germline gives CDR1 SEHNR, CDR2 FQNEAQ (reference sequence). Written as DNA, the CDR3 is TGTGCCAGCAGTTTATGGGGGACAGGTCCCTACGAGCAGTACTTC. Its protein is CASSLWGTGPYEQYF.

This chain connects TRBV24-1 to TRBJ2-1; TRBD1 agrees at 7 bases. The CDR3 loop spans 14 amino acids. CDR1 and CDR2 (germline): KGHDR, SFDVKD. V gave up 1 base and J gave up 8 bases; unmatched junction bases: 4. The CDR3 coding sequence is TGTGCCACCAGTGATTTTGGGCAGGGGGATGAGCAGTTCTTC. The encoded protein is CATSDFGQGDEQFF.

This clonotype was seen a handful of times. V gene TRBV4-1 combines with J gene TRBJ2-7, with D uncertain. The CDR3 length is 15 residues. Per the germline V gene, CDR1 is MGHRA and CDR2 is YSYEKL. Trimming stripped 0 bases from V and 7 bases from J, with 16 bases between. The CDR3 DNA reads TGCGCCAGCAGCCAAGAACCCCGCCGGACCGGAGAGCAGTACTTC. It encodes CASSQEPRRTGEQYF.

The chain employs TRBV13 and TRBJ2-3; no firm D call. V shed 5 bases and J shed 4 bases, with 19 bases lying between them. CDR1 PRHDT and CDR2 FYEKMQ come from the germline V gene (reference sequence). The CDR3 has 16 amino acids. The CDR3 reads CASSAPLVSRSDTQYF. The CDR3 DNA reads as TGTGCCAGCAGCGCTCCTTTGGTCTCGAGGTCAGATACGCAGTATTTT.

The J gene is TRBJ2-7, the V gene TRBV29-1, with 7 bases aligning to TRBD1. Germline V CDR1 and CDR2: SQVTM, ANQGSEA. The CDR3 is made up of 13 amino acids. J lost 7 bases, V lost 6 bases, and 12 bases had no gene match. Written as DNA, the CDR3 is TGCAGCGTGGCGAGACAGGGACCCCTGGAGCAGTACTTC. It is translated as CSVARQGPLEQYF.

This clonotype was counted ten times or more. V usage is TRBV20-1 and J usage is TRBJ2-7; the D gene is possibly TRBD1 (6 bases). V was clipped by 6 bases and J by 2 bases, with 17 bases between them. The CDR3 loop spans 14 amino acids. CDR1 DFQATT and CDR2 SNEGSKA come from the germline V gene (reference sequence). The CDR3 spells CSASQGQSPYEQYV. The CDR3 DNA reads TGCAGTGCATCCCAGGGGCAAAGCCCCTACGAGCAGTACGTC.

This chain connects TRBV5-1 to TRBJ1-1; D is unclear. Looked up from germline, CDR1 is SGHRS and CDR2 is YFSETQ. V was pared by 4 bases and J by 0 bases, with 7 bases between. The CDR3 is 13 amino acids. The CDR3: CASSAALNTEAFF. CDR3 nucleotide sequence: TGCGCCAGCAGCGCGGCCCTGAACACTGAAGCTTTCTTT.

This clonotype was recorded at least ten times. The chain joins TRBV5-1 to TRBJ2-3, with a weak D call TRBD2 (6 bases). Trimming left V 4 bases short and J 7 bases short, with 16 bases between. CDR1 is SGHRS and CDR2 is YFSETQ in the germline V gene. This CDR3 is 14 amino acids long. The CDR3 here is CASSLDSGENTQYF. The CDR3 bases are TGCGCCAGCAGCCTTGATTCGGGGGAGAATACGCAGTATTTT.

This clonotype has ten or more counts. This chain uses TRBV18 with TRBJ1-4, with 8 bases matching TRBD1. CDR1 is KGHSH, CDR2 LQKENI, per germline. After removal of 4 bases from V and 6 bases from J, the junction contained 4 bases not matched to a gene. This CDR3 is built from 14 residues. CDR3 amino acids: CASSRDRSHEKLFF. CDR3 in DNA: TGTGCCAGCTCACGGGACAGGTCGCATGAAAAACTGTTTTTT.

The chain combines TRBV12-3 or TRBV12-4 with TRBJ2-2; tentative D call: TRBD2 (7 bases). V lost 3 bases to trimming and J lost 6 bases, with 14 bases between them. The CDR3 loop spans 15 amino acids. The DNA for the CDR3 is TGTGCCAGCAGTTTCGCTCAGGGGAGGGCCGGGGAGCTGTTTTTT. As protein: CASSFAQGRAGELFF.

This clonotype was counted many times. The chain joins TRBV2 to TRBJ2-3; maybe TRBD2 (5 bases). V was trimmed by 6 bases and J by 6 bases, leaving 13 bases between them. This CDR3 has 13 residues. Germline values: CDR1 SNHLY, CDR2 FYNNEI. The CDR3 loop reads CASSPRQRDTQYF. The CDR3 nucleotides are TGTGCCAGCAGCCCCCGTCAGCGGGATACGCAGTATTTT.

This clonotype was seen only a few times. The CDR3 coding sequence is TGTGCCAGCGCCGGACTTGGGAAAAACATTCAGTACTTC. Protein: CASAGLGKNIQYF. The chain employs TRBV18 and TRBJ2-4, with TRBD2 as a possible D gene (5 bases). The V and J ends lost 8 bases and 4 bases respectively, with 12 bases between them. The CDR3 is made up of 13 amino acids. The germline V gene has CDR1 KGHSH and CDR2 LQKENI.

The V call is TRBV29-1, the J call TRBJ1-2, with 9 bases that match TRBD1. The germline gives CDR1 SQVTM, CDR2 ANQGSEA. The CDR3 contains 14 residues. With V trimmed by 6 bases and J by 4 bases, 9 bases remained unmatched. The CDR3 loop is CSVPGQGNPYGYTF. CDR3 nucleotides: TGCAGCGTCCCGGGACAGGGAAATCCCTATGGCTACACCTTC. The variable domain in full, with the rest retrieved from reference TRBV29-1 and TRBJ1-2, is SAVISQKPSRDICQRGTSLTIQCQVDSQVTMMFWYRQQPGQSLTLIATANQGSEATYESGFVIDKFPISRPNLTFSTLTVSNMSPEDSSIYLCSVPGQGNPYGYTFGSGTRLTVV.

Details on this clonotype: With a much larger clone just one base away, this may be a read error. V and J are TRBV5-1 and TRBJ2-4, with D possibly matching TRBD2 (5 bases). The CDR3 covers 13 residues. Trimming took 0 bases from V and 8 from J, leaving 9 bases between them. The germline V gene has CDR1 SGHRS and CDR2 YFSETQ. The CDR3 sequence is CASSLVPGDIQYF. The DNA for the CDR3 is TGCGCCAGCAGCTTGGTGCCCGGGGACATTCAGTACTTC.

This clonotype has a handful of counts. The V call is TRBV7-2, the J call TRBJ2-7, with 11 nucleotides matching TRBD2. V was clipped by 5 bases and J by 1 base; unmatched bases: 4. The CDR3 length is 15 residues. Germline assignment: CDR1 SGHTA and CDR2 FQGNSA. The CDR3 here is CASSPSSGRSYEQYF. The CDR3 DNA is TGTGCCAGCAGCCCCTCTAGCGGGAGGTCCTACGAGCAGTACTTC.

This clonotype was counted many times. The rearrangement uses TRBV5-1 and TRBJ2-3, with TRBD2 matching over 10 bases. From germline, CDR1 is SGHRS and CDR2 YFSETQ. After removal of 0 bases from V and 4 bases from J, the junction contained 5 bases not matched to a gene. The CDR3 has 16 residues. CDR3 residues: CASSLDSGGNADTQYF. The CDR3 bases are TGCGCCAGCAGCTTGGATAGCGGGGGGAATGCAGATACGCAGTATTTT. The full variable domain, completed using reference TRBV5-1 and TRBJ2-3, is KAGVTQTPRYLIKTRGQQVTLSCSPISGHRSVSWYQQTPGQGLQFLFEYFSETQRNKGNFPGRFSGRQFSNSRSEMNVSTLELGDSALYLCASSLDSGGNADTQYFGPGTRLTVL.

At least ten counts were recorded for this clonotype. This sequence joins TRBV7-2 and TRBJ2-3; a weak D match, TRBD2 (6 bases). This CDR3 has 15 amino acids. Between the trimmed V and J ends, which lost 5 bases and 2 bases, there was a span of 14 bases. Germline V CDR1 and CDR2: SGHTA, FQGNSA. This chain's CDR3 is CASSQGTSNTDTQYF. CDR3 bases: TGTGCCAGCAGCCAAGGGACTTCTAACACAGATACGCAGTATTTT.

This clonotype has ten or more counts. This chain uses TRBV12-3 or TRBV12-4 with TRBJ2-1; the match to TRBD2 covers 8 bases. V shed 6 bases, J shed 7 bases, and the junction held 5 bases outside the gene matches. This CDR3 is 13 amino acids long. CDR3 DNA: TGTGCCAGCAGATGGTCGGGGGGGAATGAGCAGTTCTTC. This gives the protein CASRWSGGNEQFF.